The 3 T cell receptor beta chains in this list originate from one sample, sequenced in a study of CXCR3-negative and CXCR3-positive naive CD8 T cells. Libraries were UMI-labeled 5' RACE TRB cDNA. TCRdb reprocessed the 5' RACE reads and reports one entry per CDR3 protein, with no DNA. The clone table shows approximately 20,000 distinct CDR3 sequences, with the ten largest holding roughly 20%. The sequenced material came from memory CD8+ T cells from blood. These receptors were obtained from a human donor in good health. Some clones in this sample may be carry-over from other donors' samples.

The chain links TRBV6-5 to TRBJ2-7; TCRdb proposes TRBD1, but this gene call is untestable without DNA. The CDR3 totals 13 residues. The V gene's germline CDR1 is MNHEY and CDR2 SVGAGI. The CDR3 is CASGPLGGYEQYF.

This rearrangement joins TRBV12-3 or TRBV12-4 to TRBJ2-2. This CDR3 is 12 amino acids long. The CDR3 spells CASSVYDGELFF.

This clonotype is called medium-sized (0.01 to 0.1%) based on its frequency. The chain recombines TRBV4-2 with TRBJ2-1; checking the TCRdb D call of TRBD2 is not possible without DNA. Germline CDR1 is LGHNA and CDR2 is YNFKEQ. This CDR3 has 15 amino acids. CDR3 residues: CASSQVAGSYNEQFF.